Each of the 12 T cell receptor beta chains below was sequenced from the same sample in a study of cytomegalovirus exposure and HLA in healthy donors. The PCR contained 60 Vbeta and 13 Jbeta primers. The method was immunoSEQ multiplex PCR; TCRdb's version includes in-frame clones alone and lacks a portion of them. The sample totals 160,000 or so clones; its top ten clones hold around 1.9%. The sequencing input was PBMCs. These receptors originate from a man aged 25 to 40 in good health and CMV-seronegative.

For this clone: The germline gene is not matched at one end of the junction; a read error may be the cause. The CDR3 bases are TGTGCCAGCAGCCCGGGACAGGGCATCCTCTCCTTACACTTC. Translating gives CASSPGQGILSLHF. The J gene is TRBJ2-7, the V gene TRBV27; 9 bases line up with TRBD1. The CDR3 totals 14 residues. Germline V lookup: CDR1 MNHEY, CDR2 SMNVEV (reference sequence).

The V gene is TRBV25-1, the J gene TRBJ1-1, with 8 bases identical to TRBD1. The CDR3 consists of 16 residues. V trimming: 4 bases; J trimming: 3 bases; junction bases outside the gene matches: 10. Germline assignment: CDR1 MGHDK and CDR2 SYGVNS. The CDR3 reads CASSGQGASVDTEAFF. The CDR3 region has the DNA TGTGCCAGCAGTGGGCAGGGGGCATCGGTGGACACTGAAGCTTTCTTT.

This chain links TRBV4-3 with TRBJ2-1, with 13 bases fitting TRBD2. J was trimmed by 7 bases and V by 4 bases; bases with no gene match: 4. CDR3 length equals 15 residues. Germline CDR1 LGHNA, CDR2 YSLEER. Written as DNA, the CDR3 is TGCGCCAGCAGCCCACGACTAGCGGGAGGTAATGAGCAGTTCTTC. Its translation: CASSPRLAGGNEQFF.

The chain joins TRBV15 to TRBJ2-3; a weak D match, TRBD2 (6 bases). The germline V gene has CDR1 LNHNV and CDR2 YYDKDF (reference sequence). This CDR3 comprises 17 residues. V was clipped by 4 bases and J by 2 bases, with 19 bases between them. CDR3 protein: CATSTQPGLLITDTQYF. The CDR3 DNA is TGTGCCACCAGCACTCAACCCGGACTATTAATCACAGATACGCAGTATTTT.

This chain uses TRBV6-4 with TRBJ2-1; TRBD2 aligns across 10 bases. In germline, CDR1 is MRHNA, CDR2 SNTAGT. The CDR3 loop spans 15 amino acids. The V and J ends lost 6 bases and 6 bases, in that order; junction bases with no gene match: 8. This chain's CDR3 is CASSPTSGTGNEQFF. Here the CDR3 DNA reads TGTGCCAGCAGCCCTACTAGCGGGACCGGCAATGAGCAGTTCTTC.

The chain has TRBV5-1 and TRBJ1-4; D not resolved. This CDR3 spans 15 amino acids. Deletions cut 4 bases from V and 7 bases from J, with 17 bases between. Germline CDR1 is SGHRS and CDR2 is YFSETQ. CDR3 amino acids: CASSPGPGLSEKLFF. The CDR3 DNA follows: TGCGCCAGCAGCCCCGGTCCAGGATTAAGTGAAAAACTGTTTTTT.

The CDR3 sequence is CASSPTGVTNEKLFF. The CDR3 DNA reads TGTGCCAGCAGCCCTACAGGGGTAACTAATGAAAAACTGTTTTTT. The rearrangement uses TRBV14 and TRBJ1-4; 7 nucleotides agree with TRBD1. CDR1 is SGHDN, CDR2 FVKESK, per germline. V shed 4 bases and J 1 base; nucleotides not matched to a gene: 3. This CDR3 region has 15 residues.

This chain uses TRBV5-4 with TRBJ1-5; 9 bases are a match to TRBD1. Unmatched junction bases numbered 6, after V lost 4 bases and J lost 7 bases. Looked up from germline, CDR1 is SGHNT and CDR2 is YYREEE (reference sequence). The CDR3 is 14 amino acids. DNA for the CDR3: TGTGCCAGCAGCGTACAGGGGGCAGGCCAGCCCCAGCATTTT. This encodes CASSVQGAGQPQHF.

The rearrangement links TRBV6-6 to TRBJ2-2; TRBD1 matches 7 bases. CDR1 and CDR2 (germline): MNHNY, SVGAGI (reference sequence). The CDR3 has 15 amino acids. The ends lost 0 bases at V and 4 bases at J; junction bases unmatched: 2. The CDR3 coding sequence is TGTGCCAGCAGTTACTCAAGGGACAGCACCGGGGAGCTGTTTTTT. Translation gives CASSYSRDSTGELFF.

This chain links TRBV5-1 with TRBJ2-1; 7 nucleotides line up with TRBD1. This CDR3 contains 14 residues. Germline trimming cut 3 bases from V and 8 bases from J; bases unmatched to any gene: 8. Germline V gene lookup returns CDR1 SGHRS and CDR2 YFSETQ. In DNA form, the CDR3 reads TGCGCCAGCAGCTCGGGACAGTTTGTAGATGAGCAGTTCTTC. This sequence encodes CASSSGQFVDEQFF. Together with reference TRBV5-1 and TRBJ2-1, the CDR3 gives the full variable domain: KAGVTQTPRYLIKTRGQQVTLSCSPISGHRSVSWYQQTPGQGLQFLFEYFSETQRNKGNFPGRFSGRQFSNSRSEMNVSTLELGDSALYLCASSSGQFVDEQFFGPGTRLTVL.

This rearrangement joins TRBV6-5 to TRBJ2-7, with no clear D. The V and J ends lost 4 bases and 0 bases respectively, with 16 bases between them. The CDR3 consists of 16 residues. Germline CDR1 is MNHEY and CDR2 is SVGAGI. CDR3 bases: TGTGCCAGCAGTTCTCTCCAGCGTTTTCCCTCCTACGAGCAGTACTTC. Its protein is CASSSLQRFPSYEQYF.

The chain carries TRBV29-1 and TRBJ2-5; D may be TRBD2 (5 bases). The CDR3 length is 12 residues. Trimming removed 4 bases at V and 3 bases at J, with 9 bases between. The germline gives CDR1 SQVTM, CDR2 ANQGSEA. This chain's CDR3 is CSVGRGKETQYF. The CDR3 region has the DNA TGCAGCGTTGGAAGAGGGAAAGAGACCCAGTACTTC.